Below are 26 T cell receptor beta chains sequenced from a single sample in a study of T cells after yellow fever vaccination. TCRdb analysed the 5' RACE reads with MiXCR anew, one entry per CDR3 protein. This table has more than 300,000 distinct CDR3 sequences, about 4.5% appearing once. This specimen consisted of PBMCs, obtained 15 days after the yellow fever booster vaccination. These receptor sequences come from a man between 18 and 29 years old who received the YFV17D yellow fever vaccine.

This sequence joins TRBV20-1 and TRBJ2-7; 9 nucleotides line up with TRBD1. Germline loops: CDR1 DFQATT, CDR2 SNEGSKA (reference sequence). CDR3 length: 15 residues. After removal of 3 bases from V and 7 bases from J, the junction contained 13 bases not matched to a gene. CDR3 DNA sequence: TGCAGTGCTAGGCCGGGACAGGGTATAGGGTATGAGCAGTACGTC. This encodes CSARPGQGIGYEQYV.

This clonotype was seen repeatedly, ten times or more. This sequence joins TRBV12-5 and TRBJ1-2; D remains ambiguous. The V end lost 2 bases, the J end lost 3 bases, and 7 bases lay between the germline ends. Germline V CDR1 and CDR2: LGHNT, FRNRAP. The CDR3 has 13 residues. CDR3 sequence: CASGLPTDYGYTF. DNA of the CDR3: TGTGCTAGTGGTTTGCCCACGGACTATGGCTACACCTTC.

The genes are TRBV11-2 and TRBJ2-1; D unclear. Between the trimmed V and J ends, which lost 6 bases and 9 bases, there was a span of 12 bases. The CDR3 is 12 amino acids. Germline-derived CDR1 and CDR2 are SGHAT and FQNNGV. CDR3 sequence (DNA): TGTGCCAGCAGTTGGCCGGGCGTTGAGCAGTTCTTC. Residues: CASSWPGVEQFF.

This clonotype has at least ten counts. J is TRBJ2-1 and V is TRBV13; 9 bases are shared with TRBD1. The germline gives CDR1 PRHDT, CDR2 FYEKMQ (reference sequence). The ends lost 5 bases at V and 4 bases at J; junction bases unmatched: 6. This CDR3 is built from 15 residues. Written as DNA, the CDR3 is TGTGCCAGCAGCCCATTGGGACAGGGATACAATGAGCAGTTCTTC. It is translated as CASSPLGQGYNEQFF.

This clonotype was counted only a few times. This rearrangement joins TRBV4-3 to TRBJ2-5; D is ambiguous. The CDR3 is made up of 13 amino acids. Germline V gene sequence: CDR1 LGHNA, CDR2 YSLEER. V was shortened by 2 bases and J by 5 bases, with 9 bases between the two germline ends. The CDR3 DNA reads as TGCGCCAGCAGCCAACGTCTCCGGGAGACCCAGTACTTC. Translation: CASSQRLRETQYF.

The chain employs TRBV7-2 and TRBJ1-1; D not certain. The germline V gene encodes CDR1 SGHTA and CDR2 FQGNSA. The length of the CDR3 is 15 residues. The V and J ends lost 5 bases and 6 bases respectively, with 19 bases between them. This chain's CDR3 is CASSTRGGWNPEAFF. The CDR3 coding sequence is TGTGCCAGCAGCACCCGGGGAGGGTGGAATCCTGAAGCTTTCTTT. Supplemented by reference TRBV7-2 and TRBJ1-1, the full variable domain reads GAGVSQSPSNKVTEKGKDVELRCDPISGHTALYWYRQSLGQGLEFLIYFQGNSAPDKSGLPSDRFSAERTGGSVSTLTIQRTQQEDSAVYLCASSTRGGWNPEAFFGQGTRLTVV.

The sample holds many counts of this clonotype. The V call is TRBV20-1, the J call TRBJ1-2, with D possibly being TRBD1 (5 bases). Germline values: CDR1 DFQATT, CDR2 SNEGSKA (reference sequence). The CDR3 is 15 residues long. V lost 1 base to trimming and J lost 3 bases, with 15 bases between them. The CDR3 DNA sequence: TGCAGTGCTAGAGTGCGGGGCCGATCCGACTATGGCTACACCTTC. Translated, it gives CSARVRGRSDYGYTF.

The chain recombines TRBV7-9 with TRBJ2-1, with D perhaps TRBD2 (6 bases). The CDR3 contains 16 residues. The V end was cut by 3 bases, the J end by 3 bases, with 15 bases between. The germline V gene has CDR1 SEHNR and CDR2 FQNEAQ (reference sequence). CDR3 nucleotide sequence: TGTGCCAGCAGCTTTTTACAGGCGCGGGGCTACAATGAGCAGTTCTTC. This codes for CASSFLQARGYNEQFF.

This clonotype appeared many times. This rearrangement joins TRBV10-3 to TRBJ2-3; TRBD2 might be the D (7 bases). V lost 6 bases, J lost 2 bases, and 15 bases lay in between. The CDR3 length is 15 residues. CDR1 is ENHRY and CDR2 is SYGVKD in the germline V gene. The CDR3 nucleotides read TGTGCCATCAGGCGAGGGGGGGATTACACAGATACGCAGTATTTT. It yields the protein CAIRRGGDYTDTQYF.

This clonotype was observed a few times. The rearrangement links TRBV18 to TRBJ2-7; weak D call: TRBD1 (7 bases). V dropped 0 bases and J dropped 3 bases, with 15 bases sitting between them. Per the germline V gene, CDR1 is KGHSH and CDR2 is LQKENI. This CDR3 is 16 amino acids long. The CDR3 bases are TGTGCCAGCTCACCACCATGGTCAGGGGGGCTCTACGAGCAGTACTTC. Translating gives CASSPPWSGGLYEQYF.

CDR3 residues: CASSVSLAASGGATDTQYF. The CDR3 DNA is TGTGCCAGCAGCGTATCTTTGGCGGCTAGCGGGGGGGCAACAGATACGCAGTATTTT. The chain combines TRBV9 with TRBJ2-3; 12 bases agree with TRBD2. This CDR3 spans 19 amino acids. Trimming took 1 base from V and 3 from J; bases not matched to a gene: 12. Germline loops: CDR1 SGDLS, CDR2 YYNGEE.

This clonotype was found many times. The chain couples TRBV5-1 to TRBJ2-1; 8 bases map to TRBD1. This CDR3 has 15 amino acids. Losses at the gene ends were 1 base for V and 3 bases for J; bases not matched to a gene: 3. Germline V gene data show CDR1 as SGHRS and CDR2 as YFSETQ. CDR3 DNA sequence: TGCGCCAGCAGCTTGATAGGACAGGGCTACAATGAGCAGTTCTTC. Its protein product is CASSLIGQGYNEQFF.

This clonotype has at least ten counts. The chain couples TRBV6-5 to TRBJ2-2; TRBD2 matches at 10 bases. The V and J ends lost 6 bases and 6 bases, in that order; junction bases with no gene match: 10. The CDR3 extends over 16 amino acids. The germline V gene has CDR1 MNHEY and CDR2 SVGAGI. CDR3 sequence (DNA): TGTGCCAGCAGCCGACCTAGCGGGGGTCTCTCCGGGGAGCTGTTTTTT. It is translated as CASSRPSGGLSGELFF.

This clonotype appeared a few times. The rearrangement uses TRBV5-5 and TRBJ2-3, with D perhaps matching TRBD2 (7 bases). Trimming took off 2 bases at V and 2 bases at J, with 12 bases between the two ends. This CDR3 is built from 15 residues. Germline assignment: CDR1 SGHKS and CDR2 YYEKEE (reference sequence). The CDR3 nucleotides are TGTGCCAGCAGCTTTGACGGGGGGCCCACAGATACGCAGTATTTT. Its protein product is CASSFDGGPTDTQYF.

The CDR3 is CASSLLSGADDTQYF. CDR3 nucleotide sequence: TGTGCCAGCAGTTTATTATCGGGGGCAGACGATACGCAGTATTTT. This sequence joins TRBV27 and TRBJ2-3; D is perhaps TRBD1 or TRBD2 (6 bases each). Per germline, CDR1 MNHEY and CDR2 SMNVEV (reference sequence). V was clipped by 1 base and J by 6 bases, with 14 bases between them. This CDR3 is built from 15 residues.

This clonotype was counted at least ten times. The chain has TRBV20-1 and TRBJ2-5; no firm D call. Germline V gives CDR1 DFQATT, CDR2 SNEGSKA (reference sequence). CDR3 length equals 12 residues. V lost 1 base to trimming and J lost 5 bases, with 8 bases between them. In nucleotides, the CDR3 is TGCAGTGCTAGAGTGTCTGACGAGACCCAGTACTTC. This encodes CSARVSDETQYF.

This clonotype was seen at least ten times. The chain employs TRBV29-1 and TRBJ2-5; TRBD1 aligns across 8 bases. The CDR3 runs 13 residues. Germline values: CDR1 SQVTM, CDR2 ANQGSEA. With 7 bases clipped from V and 5 bases from J, the junction kept 9 bases outside the gene matches. The DNA of the CDR3 is TGCAGCGGCGGGTTACAGGGGGACGAGACCCAGTACTTC. It encodes CSGGLQGDETQYF.

This clonotype appeared a few times. The chain carries TRBV11-2 and TRBJ2-3; 7 bases fit TRBD1. The V gene end was trimmed by 6 bases and the J gene end by 7 bases; junction bases not matched to a gene: 16. This CDR3 is built from 16 residues. Looked up from germline, CDR1 is SGHAT and CDR2 is FQNNGV. The CDR3 DNA is TGTGCCAGCAGAACGATCAGGGGGTATCAAGCATATACGCAGTATTTT. This gives the protein CASRTIRGYQAYTQYF.

This clonotype was seen ten or more times. This rearrangement joins TRBV9 to TRBJ1-6, with D hard to call. CDR1 is SGDLS, CDR2 YYNGEE, per germline. The CDR3 contains 14 residues. The V end lost 6 bases, the J end lost 0 bases, and 7 bases lay between the germline ends. CDR3 sequence: CASNGSSYNSPLHF. CDR3 DNA sequence: TGTGCCAGCAACGGGAGCTCCTATAATTCACCCCTCCACTTT. Combining the CDR3 with reference TRBV9 and TRBJ1-6 gives the whole variable domain DSGVTQTPKHLITATGQRVTLRCSPRSGDLSVYWYQQSLDQGLQFLIQYYNGEERAKGNILERFSAQQFPDLHSELNLSSLELGDSALYFCASNGSSYNSPLHFGNGTRLTVT.

This clonotype was counted at least ten times. The chain recombines TRBV5-1 with TRBJ2-1; D is possibly TRBD1 (6 bases). The CDR3 has 16 amino acids. V was clipped by 3 bases and J by 5 bases, with 18 bases between them. CDR1 and CDR2 from the germline V gene are SGHRS and YFSETQ. CDR3 sequence: CASSSQTGYSDNEQFF. The CDR3, as DNA: TGCGCCAGCAGCTCCCAAACAGGGTACTCGGACAATGAGCAGTTCTTC.

There are many counts of this clonotype. V usage is TRBV7-6 and J usage is TRBJ2-7; 9 bases map to TRBD1. With 1 base clipped from V and 4 bases from J, the junction kept 5 bases outside the gene matches. The germline gives CDR1 SGHVS, CDR2 FNYEAQ. The CDR3 length is 15 residues. This CDR3 is CASSLGQGVAYEQYF. In nucleotides, the CDR3 is TGTGCCAGCAGCTTAGGACAGGGGGTGGCTTACGAGCAGTACTTC.

The rearrangement joins TRBV7-2 to TRBJ2-5; a weak D match, TRBD1 (5 bases). Germline V gives CDR1 SGHTA, CDR2 FQGNSA. Trimming took off 0 bases at V and 3 bases at J, with 11 bases between the two ends. CDR3 length: 15 residues. In DNA form, the CDR3 reads TGTGCCAGCAGCTTAGCCCCGGGCAGGGAAGAGACCCAGTACTTC. Translated, it gives CASSLAPGREETQYF.

This clonotype was counted at least ten times. The chain recombines TRBV7-2 with TRBJ2-3; D is undetermined. The CDR3 is made up of 13 amino acids. V lost 8 bases to trimming and J lost 4 bases, with 13 bases between them. Germline values: CDR1 SGHTA, CDR2 FQGNSA. CDR3: CASGRGGPDTQYF. In nucleotides, the CDR3 is TGTGCCAGCGGTCGTGGCGGCCCAGATACGCAGTATTTT.

The J gene is TRBJ1-5, the V gene TRBV27, with 7 bases that match TRBD1. The length of the CDR3 is 15 residues. CDR1 and CDR2 (germline): MNHEY, SMNVEV (reference sequence). Trimming took 2 bases from V and 6 from J; bases not matched to a gene: 7. CDR3 nucleotide sequence: TGTGCCAGCAGTTTAACCCAACAGGGGATTCAGCCCCAGCATTTT. Its protein product is CASSLTQQGIQPQHF.

This clonotype was picked up many times. V is TRBV7-9 and J is TRBJ2-5, with TRBD1 identical over 11 bases. This CDR3 is built from 17 residues. V dropped 6 bases and J dropped 2; count of bases not matched to a gene: 11. Germline values: CDR1 SEHNR, CDR2 FQNEAQ (reference sequence). The DNA of the CDR3 is TGTGCCAGCAGTCCACGGGGGACAGGGGGGACTCAAGAGACCCAGTACTTC. This encodes CASSPRGTGGTQETQYF.

The chain recombines TRBV25-1 with TRBJ1-2, with D unclear. This CDR3 comprises 12 residues. Per germline, CDR1 MGHDK and CDR2 SYGVNS. V was trimmed by 3 bases and J by 8 bases, leaving 10 bases between them. The CDR3 sequence is CASSDDREGYTF. Written as DNA, the CDR3 is TGTGCCAGCAGTGATGACCGGGAGGGCTACACCTTC.